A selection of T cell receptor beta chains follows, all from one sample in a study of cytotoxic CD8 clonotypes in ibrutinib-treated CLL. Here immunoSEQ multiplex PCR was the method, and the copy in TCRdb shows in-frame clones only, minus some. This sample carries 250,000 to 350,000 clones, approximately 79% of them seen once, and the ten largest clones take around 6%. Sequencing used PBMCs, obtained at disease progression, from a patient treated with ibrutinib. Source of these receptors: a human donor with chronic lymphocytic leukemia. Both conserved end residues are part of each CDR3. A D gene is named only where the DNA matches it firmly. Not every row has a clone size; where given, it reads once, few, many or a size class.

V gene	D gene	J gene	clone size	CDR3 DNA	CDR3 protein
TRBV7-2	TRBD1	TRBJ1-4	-	TGTGCCAGCAGCCAGACAGGGGCTTATGAAAAACTGTTTTTT	CASSQTGAYEKLFF
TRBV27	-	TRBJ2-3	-	TGTGCCAGCAGTCTCGCCAGGGGAAATACGCAGTATTTT	CASSLARGNTQYF
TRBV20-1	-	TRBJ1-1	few	TGCAGTGCCCGTGTTCGGGGAGAAGCTTTCTTT	CSARVRGEAFF
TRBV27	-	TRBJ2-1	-	TGTGCCAGCAGTTCAGGAAGGGGGTACAATGAGCAGTTCTTC	CASSSGRGYNEQFF
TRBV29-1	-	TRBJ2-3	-	TGCAGCGTTGAAAGTCCAGCGGACCTTACAGATACGCAGTATTTT	CSVESPADLTDTQYF
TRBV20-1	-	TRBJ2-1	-	TGCAGTGCCGTCGTGGGGGCTGAGCAGTTCTTC	CSAVVGAEQFF
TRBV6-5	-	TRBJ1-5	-	TGTGCCAGCAGTCACGACAGAAATAGCAATCAGCCCCAGCATTTT	CASSHDRNSNQPQHF
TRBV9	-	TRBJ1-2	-	TGTGCCAGCAGCGGACCCCTTGGGGCTAACTATGGCTACACCTTC	CASSGPLGANYGYTF
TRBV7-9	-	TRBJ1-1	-	TGTGCCAGCAGCTTAGGGGAGTACACTGAAGCTTTCTTT	CASSLGEYTEAFF
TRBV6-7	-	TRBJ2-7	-	TGTGCCAGCAGGTCCCTCAAACGGCTCGGCGAGCAGTACTTC	CASRSLKRLGEQYF
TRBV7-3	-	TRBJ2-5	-	TGTGCCAGCAGCTTAATAGGCGGACCCCAAGAGACCCAGTACTTC	CASSLIGGPQETQYF
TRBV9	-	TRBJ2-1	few	TGTGCCAGCAGCGTAGGGGTCACGGCGTCCCTCAATGAGCAGTTCTTC	CASSVGVTASLNEQFF
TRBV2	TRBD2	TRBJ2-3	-	TGTGCCAGCAGTGAATGGCTAGCGGGACGAGGAAGTAGCACAGATACGCAGTATTTT	CASSEWLAGRGSSTDTQYF
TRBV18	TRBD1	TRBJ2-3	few	TGTGCCAGCTCGATGGACAGGGTACGCACATATACGCAGTATTTT	CASSMDRVRTYTQYF
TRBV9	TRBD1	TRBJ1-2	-	TGTGCCAGCAGCGCGAGACAGGGGACATCTTATGGCTACACCTTC	CASSARQGTSYGYTF
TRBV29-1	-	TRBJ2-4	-	TGCAGCGTTGAAGCCCCAAGAAACATTCAGTACTTC	CSVEAPRNIQYF
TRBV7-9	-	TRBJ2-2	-	TGTGCCAGCAAAACAGGGAACACCGGGGAGCTGTTTTTT	CASKTGNTGELFF
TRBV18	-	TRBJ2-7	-	TGTGCCAGCTCTTATCAACACTCCTACGAGCAGTACTTC	CASSYQHSYEQYF
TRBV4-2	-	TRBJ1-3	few	TGTGCCAGCAGCCAGGACTGGAACTCTGGAAACACCATATATTTT	CASSQDWNSGNTIYF
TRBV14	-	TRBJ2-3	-	TGTGCCAGCAGCCAAGTAAAGAATTTTGGGCCAGATACGCAGTATTTT	CASSQVKNFGPDTQYF
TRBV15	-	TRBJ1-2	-	TGTGCCACCAGCAACCCCGGGTCCCATAGAGAAACCCGCTATGGCTACACCTTC	CATSNPGSHRETRYGYTF
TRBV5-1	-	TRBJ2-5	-	TGCGCCAGCAGCTTGACGTTAGAGACCCAGTACTTC	CASSLTLETQYF
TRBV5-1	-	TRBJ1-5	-	TGCGCCAGCAGCTTGGGGGAGAGTAGCCAGCCCCAGCATTTT	CASSLGESSQPQHF
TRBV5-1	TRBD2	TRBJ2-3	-	TGCGCCAGCAGAACCCTCGTAGCGGGAGCTTTAGATACGCAGTATTTT	CASRTLVAGALDTQYF
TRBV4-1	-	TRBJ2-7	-	TGCGCCAGCAGCCAAGAGGAAAGAACCTACGAGCAGTACTTC	CASSQEERTYEQYF
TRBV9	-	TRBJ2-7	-	TGTGCCAGCAGCGTAGCCAGCGCGTCGTTCCTCTACGAGCAGTACTTC	CASSVASASFLYEQYF
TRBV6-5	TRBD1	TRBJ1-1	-	TGTGCCAGCAGTTCACCGGGACAGATGAACACTGAAGCTTTCTTT	CASSSPGQMNTEAFF
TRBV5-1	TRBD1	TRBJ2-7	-	TGCGCCAGCAGCTTGGTCGGGACAGGGACCTACGAGCAGTACTTC	CASSLVGTGTYEQYF
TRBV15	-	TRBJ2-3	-	TGTGCCACCAGCAGAGACCAATCGGGGGATACGCAGTATTTT	CATSRDQSGDTQYF
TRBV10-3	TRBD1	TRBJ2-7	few	TGTGCCATCAGTGAGCAGGGGGCGGGTTACGAGCAGTACTTC	CAISEQGAGYEQYF
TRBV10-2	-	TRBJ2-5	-	TGCGCCAGCAGTGAGTGGGCAGGGGGGGCTCAAGAGACCCAGTACTTC	CASSEWAGGAQETQYF
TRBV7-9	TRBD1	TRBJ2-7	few	TGTGCCAGCAGCCGGCAGGGGGCCCTCAGGAAGTACTTC	CASSRQGALRKYF
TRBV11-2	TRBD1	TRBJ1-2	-	TGTGCCAGCAGCTTAGGACCCGGACAGGGGTACGGCTACACCTTC	CASSLGPGQGYGYTF
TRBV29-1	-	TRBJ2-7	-	TGCAGCGTTGTGGAAACCTACGAGCAGTACTTC	CSVVETYEQYF
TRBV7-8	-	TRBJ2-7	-	TGTGCCAGCAGCTTAGATCACAGTTCTAACGAGCAGTACTTC	CASSLDHSSNEQYF
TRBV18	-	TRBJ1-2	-	TGTGCCAGCTCACCACGAACATCCATACAGGCCTCCTATGGCTACACCTTC	CASSPRTSIQASYGYTF
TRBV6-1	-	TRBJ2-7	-	TGTGCCAGCAGTGTTTTGGGGGAGAGGGCCTACGAGCAGTACTTC	CASSVLGERAYEQYF